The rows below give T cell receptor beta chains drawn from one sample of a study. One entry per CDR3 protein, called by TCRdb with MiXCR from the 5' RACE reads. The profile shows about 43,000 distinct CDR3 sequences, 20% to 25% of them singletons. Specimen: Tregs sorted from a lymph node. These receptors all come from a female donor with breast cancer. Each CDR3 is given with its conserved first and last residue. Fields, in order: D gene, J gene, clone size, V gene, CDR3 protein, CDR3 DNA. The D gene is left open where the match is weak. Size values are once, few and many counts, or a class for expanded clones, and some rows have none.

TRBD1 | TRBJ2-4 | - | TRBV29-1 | CSVVGQENIQNF | TGCAGCGTCGTGGGACAGGAAAACATTCAGAACTTC
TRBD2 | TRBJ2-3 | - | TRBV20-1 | CSARDLRGAKSDTDTQYF | TGCAGTGCTAGAGATCTGCGGGGGGCCAAAAGCGACACAGATACGCAGTATTTT
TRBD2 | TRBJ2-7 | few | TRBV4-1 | CASSQEGLAGYEQYF | TGCGCCAGCAGCCAAGAGGGACTAGCGGGGTACGAGCAGTACTTC
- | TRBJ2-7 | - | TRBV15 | CATSSIGVRGYEQYF | TGTGCCACCAGCAGCATCGGGGTCCGGGGCTACGAGCAGTACTTC
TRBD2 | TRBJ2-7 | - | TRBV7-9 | CAGSNTRDYSYEQYF | TGTGCCGGCAGCAACACCCGGGACTACTCCTACGAGCAGTACTTC
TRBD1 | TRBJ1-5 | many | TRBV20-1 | CSATTGTGWGNQPQHF | TGCAGTGCAACAACCGGGACAGGGTGGGGCAATCAGCCCCAGCATTTT
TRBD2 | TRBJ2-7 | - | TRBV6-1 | CASSPGGYEQYF | TGTGCCAGCAGCCCGGGAGGGTACGAGCAGTACTTC
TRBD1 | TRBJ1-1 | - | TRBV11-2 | CASSIPGTGGDEAFF | TGTGCCAGCAGCATTCCCGGGACAGGGGGCGATGAAGCTTTCTTT
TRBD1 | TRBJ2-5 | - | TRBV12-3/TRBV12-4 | CASERQGAGETQYF | TGTGCCAGCGAGAGACAGGGGGCCGGGGAGACCCAGTACTTC
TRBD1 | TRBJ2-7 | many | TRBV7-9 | CASSARQGASYEQYF | TGTGCCAGCAGCGCTAGACAGGGGGCCTCCTACGAGCAGTACTTC
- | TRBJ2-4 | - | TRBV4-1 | CASSPRVLAKNIQYF | TGCGCCAGCAGCCCAAGAGTTCTAGCCAAAAACATTCAGTACTTC
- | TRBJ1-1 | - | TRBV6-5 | CATQQGVSTEAFF | TGTGCCACCCAACAGGGCGTCTCCACTGAGGCTTTCTTT
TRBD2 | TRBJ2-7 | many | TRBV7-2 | CASSEERGYEQYF | TGTGCCAGCAGCGAAGAGCGGGGCTACGAGCAGTACTTC
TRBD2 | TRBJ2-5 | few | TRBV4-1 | CASSQGWSSGSGETQYF | TGCGCCAGCAGCCAAGGGTGGAGTAGCGGGAGTGGGGAGACCCAGTACTTC
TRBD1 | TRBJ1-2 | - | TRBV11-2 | CAGSQTTGANYGYTF | TGTGCCGGCAGCCAAACTACAGGGGCGAACTATGGCTACACCTTC
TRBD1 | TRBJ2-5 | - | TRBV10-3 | CAITMGQGEKETQYF | TGTGCCATCACAATGGGACAGGGAGAGAAAGAGACCCAGTACTTC